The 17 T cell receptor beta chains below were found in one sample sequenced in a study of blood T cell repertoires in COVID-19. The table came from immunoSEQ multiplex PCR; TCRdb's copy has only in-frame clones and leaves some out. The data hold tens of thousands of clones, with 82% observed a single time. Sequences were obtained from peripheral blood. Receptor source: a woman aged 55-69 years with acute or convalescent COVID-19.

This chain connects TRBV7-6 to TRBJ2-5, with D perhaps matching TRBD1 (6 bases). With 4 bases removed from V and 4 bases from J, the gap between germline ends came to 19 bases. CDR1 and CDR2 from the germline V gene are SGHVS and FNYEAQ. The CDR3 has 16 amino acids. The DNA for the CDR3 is TGTGCCAGCAGCTCAACCGGGGTCGGGACAAGAGAGACCCAGTACTTC. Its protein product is CASSSTGVGTRETQYF.

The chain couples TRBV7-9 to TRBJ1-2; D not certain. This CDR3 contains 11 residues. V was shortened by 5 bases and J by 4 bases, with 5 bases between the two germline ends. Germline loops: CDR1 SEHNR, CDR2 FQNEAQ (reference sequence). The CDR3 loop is CASSQAYGYTF. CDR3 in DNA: TGTGCCAGCAGCCAAGCCTATGGCTACACCTTC.

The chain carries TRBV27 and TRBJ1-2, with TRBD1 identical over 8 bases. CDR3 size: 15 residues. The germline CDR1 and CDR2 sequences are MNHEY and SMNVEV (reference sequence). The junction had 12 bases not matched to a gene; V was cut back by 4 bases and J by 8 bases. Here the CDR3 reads CASSSTGTGSKGYTF. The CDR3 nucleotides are TGTGCCAGCAGTTCAACCGGGACAGGATCTAAAGGCTACACCTTC.

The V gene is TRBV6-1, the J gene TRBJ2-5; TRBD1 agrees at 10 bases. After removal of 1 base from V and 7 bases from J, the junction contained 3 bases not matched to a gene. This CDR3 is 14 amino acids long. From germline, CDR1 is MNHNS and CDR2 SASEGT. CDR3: CASSEGQGARTQYF. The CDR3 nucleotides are TGTGCCAGCAGTGAAGGACAGGGGGCGCGGACCCAGTACTTC.

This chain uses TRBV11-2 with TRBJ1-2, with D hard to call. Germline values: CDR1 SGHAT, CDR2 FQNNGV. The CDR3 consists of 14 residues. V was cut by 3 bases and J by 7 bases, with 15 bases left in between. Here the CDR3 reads CASSLDSGTSGYTF. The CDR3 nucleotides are TGTGCCAGCAGCTTGGATTCGGGAACGAGTGGCTACACCTTC. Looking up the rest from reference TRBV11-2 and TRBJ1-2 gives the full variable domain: EAGVAQSPRYKIIEKRQSVAFWCNPISGHATLYWYQQILGQGPKLLIQFQNNGVVDDSQLPKDRFSAERLKGVDSTLKIQPAKLEDSAVYLCASSLDSGTSGYTFGSGTRLTVV.

CDR3 sequence (DNA): TGTGCCAGCAGTCGCGAGTCTAGCCCCAGGGGGCGCAACTATGGCTACACCTTC. Encoded protein: CASSRESSPRGRNYGYTF. The V call is TRBV28, the J call TRBJ1-2, with TRBD1 matching 8 bases. The length of the CDR3 is 18 residues. V trimming: 5 bases; J trimming: 2 bases; junction bases outside the gene matches: 16. The germline V gene encodes CDR1 MDHEN and CDR2 SYDVKM.

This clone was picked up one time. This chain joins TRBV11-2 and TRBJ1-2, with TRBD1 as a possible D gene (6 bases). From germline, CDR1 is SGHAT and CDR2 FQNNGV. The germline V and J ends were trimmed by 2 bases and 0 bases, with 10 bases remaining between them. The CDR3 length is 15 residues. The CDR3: CASSLTGLSNYGYTF. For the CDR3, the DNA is TGTGCCAGCAGCTTAACAGGGCTGTCTAACTATGGCTACACCTTC.

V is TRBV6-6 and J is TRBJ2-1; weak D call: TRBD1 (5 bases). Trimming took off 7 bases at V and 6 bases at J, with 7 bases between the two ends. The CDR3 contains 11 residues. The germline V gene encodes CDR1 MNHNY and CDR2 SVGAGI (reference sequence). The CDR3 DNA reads TGTGCCAGCACCGACAGCAATGAGCAGTTCTTC. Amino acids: CASTDSNEQFF.

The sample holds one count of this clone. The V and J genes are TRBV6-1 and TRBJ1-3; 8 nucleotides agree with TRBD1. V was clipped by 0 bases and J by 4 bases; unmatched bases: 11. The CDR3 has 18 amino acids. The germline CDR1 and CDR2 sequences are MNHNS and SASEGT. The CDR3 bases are TGTGCCAGCAGTGAAGCGACTCTCAGGGGGCGCTTAGGAAACACCATATATTTT. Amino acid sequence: CASSEATLRGRLGNTIYF.

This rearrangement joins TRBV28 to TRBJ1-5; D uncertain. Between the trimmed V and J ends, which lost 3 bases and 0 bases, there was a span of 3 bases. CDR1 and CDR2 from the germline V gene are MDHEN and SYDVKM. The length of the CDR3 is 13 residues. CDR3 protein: CASSFLSNQPQHF. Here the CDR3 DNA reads TGTGCCAGCAGTTTTCTTAGCAATCAGCCCCAGCATTTT.

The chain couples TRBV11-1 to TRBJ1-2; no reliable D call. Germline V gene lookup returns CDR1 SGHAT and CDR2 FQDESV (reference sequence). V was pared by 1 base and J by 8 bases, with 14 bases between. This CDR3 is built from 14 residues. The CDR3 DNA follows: TGTGCCAGCAGCTTAGGACAAAATACGGGAGGCTACACCTTC. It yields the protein CASSLGQNTGGYTF.

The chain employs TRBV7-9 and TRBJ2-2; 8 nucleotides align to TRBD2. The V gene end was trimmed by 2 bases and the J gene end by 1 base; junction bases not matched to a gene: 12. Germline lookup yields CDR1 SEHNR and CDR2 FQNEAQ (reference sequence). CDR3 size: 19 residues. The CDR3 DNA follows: TGTGCCAGCAGCTTATTCATGTTTTCGAGCGGGGGGAACACCGGGGAGCTGTTTTTT. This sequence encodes CASSLFMFSSGGNTGELFF.

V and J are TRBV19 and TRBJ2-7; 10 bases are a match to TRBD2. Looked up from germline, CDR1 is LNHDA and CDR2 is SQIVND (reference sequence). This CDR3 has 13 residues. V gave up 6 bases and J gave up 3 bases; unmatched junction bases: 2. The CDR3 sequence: CASSQREGYEQYF. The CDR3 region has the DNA TGTGCCAGTAGCCAGCGGGAGGGCTACGAGCAGTACTTC.

The CDR3 loop is CASSLGEMNTEAFF. The CDR3 DNA sequence: TGTGCCAGCAGCTTAGGAGAAATGAACACTGAAGCTTTCTTT. J is TRBJ1-1 and V is TRBV7-6; D not resolved. V was shortened by 1 base and J by 0 bases, with 6 bases between the two germline ends. The germline gives CDR1 SGHVS, CDR2 FNYEAQ. CDR3 size: 14 residues. Using reference TRBV7-6 and TRBJ1-1 for the parts outside the CDR3, the full variable domain is GAGVSQSPRYKVTKRGQDVALRCDPISGHVSLYWYRQALGQGPEFLTYFNYEAQQDKSGLPNDRFSAERPEGSISTLTIQRTEQRDSAMYRCASSLGEMNTEAFFGQGTRLTVV.

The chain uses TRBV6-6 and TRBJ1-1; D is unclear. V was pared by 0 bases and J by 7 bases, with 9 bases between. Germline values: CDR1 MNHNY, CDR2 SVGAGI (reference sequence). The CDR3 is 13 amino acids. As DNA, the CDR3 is TGTGCCAGCAGTTACTCGAGAGAAAATGAAGCTTTCTTT. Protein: CASSYSRENEAFF.

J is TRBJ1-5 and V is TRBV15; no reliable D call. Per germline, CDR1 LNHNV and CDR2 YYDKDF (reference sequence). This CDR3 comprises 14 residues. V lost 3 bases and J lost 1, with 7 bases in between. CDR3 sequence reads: CATSSIGSNQPQHF. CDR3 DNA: TGTGCCACCAGCAGTATCGGGAGCAATCAGCCCCAGCATTTT.

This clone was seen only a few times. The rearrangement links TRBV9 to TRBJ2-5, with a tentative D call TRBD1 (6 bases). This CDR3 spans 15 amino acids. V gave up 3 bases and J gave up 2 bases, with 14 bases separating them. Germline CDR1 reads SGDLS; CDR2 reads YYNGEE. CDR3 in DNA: TGTGCCAGCAGCGAGAACGACAGGACGCAAGAGACCCAGTACTTC. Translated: CASSENDRTQETQYF.